This TCR beta chain was recovered during a study of spatial heterogeneity in lung cancer. This clonotype was found many times. Using its own MiXCR run on the 5' RACE reads, TCRdb lists one record per CDR3 protein. The table records about 10,000 distinct CDR3 sequences, 3.5% to 5% of them present only once. V was clipped by 5 bases and J by 0 bases; unmatched bases: 3. Per the germline V gene, CDR1 is SGHVS and CDR2 is FNYEAQ. The CDR3 sequence is 14 residues long. Time point described: sample taken at primary tumor resection. Unsorted whole RNA samples from tumor, nontumor lung or frozen PBMC were sequenced.

The rearrangement joins TRBV7-6 to TRBJ1-1; 7 nucleotides line up with TRBD1. The TCR sequence derives from a male donor with early-stage non-small cell lung cancer. The sample was normal lung tissue next to the tumor, taken at surgery. The CDR3 sequence: CASSRQGVNTEAFF. CDR3 bases: TGTGCCAGCAGCCGACAGGGAGTGAACACTGAAGCTTTCTTT.